This TCR beta chain was documented in a study of CD8+CD57+ T cells in acquired aplastic anemia. Overall study: Each DNA sample taken from sorted CD4+ and CD8+ cells came to 3.2 ug on average.

Study-wide findings and caveats: There were 25 to 30 CD8+ CDR3 sequences that occurred in both patients and controls.

Genomic DNA, serving as template, underwent TCR beta VDJ and CDR3 profiling. TCRdb called the reads again in MiXCR, with one record for every CDR3 protein. Seen here are 150,000 to 200,000 distinct CDR3 sequences, 45% to 55% observed once, and the top ten hold approximately 2.8%. CD8+CD57+ cell expansion, shown by flow cytometry, had occurred in the patients selected for sequencing. Patients were untreated when blood was sampled. Worth noting for this clonotype: Its antigen is not identified. One junction end disagrees with the germline gene, perhaps due to a read error.

This CDR3 is built from 13 residues. CDR1 and CDR2 (germline): SQVTM, ANQGSEA. V usage is TRBV29-1 and J usage is TRBJ1-2; D unclear. The TCR originated in a human donor with aplastic anemia. The specimen sequenced was sorted CD4+, CD8+, or CD8+CD57+ T cells (not recorded which) from PBMCs. This chain's CDR3 is CSVEGASDYGYTF. Written as DNA, the CDR3 is TGCAGCGTAGAAGGAGCGTCTGACTATGGCTACACCTTC.